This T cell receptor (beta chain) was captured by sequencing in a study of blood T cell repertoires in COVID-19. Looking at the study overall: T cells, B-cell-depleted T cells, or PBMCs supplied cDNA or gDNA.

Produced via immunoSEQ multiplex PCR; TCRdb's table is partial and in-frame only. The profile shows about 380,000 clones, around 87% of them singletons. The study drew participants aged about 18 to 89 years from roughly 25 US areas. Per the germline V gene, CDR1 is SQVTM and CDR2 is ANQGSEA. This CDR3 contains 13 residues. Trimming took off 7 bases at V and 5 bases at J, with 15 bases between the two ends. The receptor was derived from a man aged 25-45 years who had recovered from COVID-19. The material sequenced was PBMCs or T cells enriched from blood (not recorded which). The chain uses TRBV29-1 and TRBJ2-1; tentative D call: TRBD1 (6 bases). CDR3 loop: CSAGTHGDNEQFF. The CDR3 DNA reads TGCAGCGCTGGGACACATGGGGACAATGAGCAGTTCTTC.